What follows are 27 T cell receptor beta chains derived from one specimen sequenced in a study of T cell responses to AZD1222 COVID-19 vaccine. Sequencing was performed with immunoSEQ multiplex PCR; in TCRdb, only in-frame clones are kept and a portion is missing. The sample consists of about 110,000 clones, approximately 94% of them appearing once. The sequencing used peripheral blood, collected 28 days after the second AZD1222 dose. The receptors shown here come from an adult who received the AZD1222 COVID-19 vaccine.

The rearrangement links TRBV6-4 to TRBJ2-2; 10 positions agree with TRBD2. Per the germline V gene, CDR1 is MRHNA and CDR2 is SNTAGT. The CDR3 length is 15 residues. J lost 6 bases, V lost 5 bases, and 6 bases had no gene match. The CDR3 sequence: CASSPLAGEAGELFF. The CDR3 region has the DNA TGTGCCAGCAGTCCTCTAGCGGGAGAGGCCGGGGAGCTGTTTTTT.

J is TRBJ1-4 and V is TRBV6-6; 8 bases fit TRBD1. The trim removed 6 bases at V and 4 bases at J, leaving 4 bases unmatched. Per germline, CDR1 MNHNY and CDR2 SVGAGI (reference sequence). This CDR3 contains 14 residues. Here the CDR3 reads CASRPDRVNEKLFF. The CDR3 coding sequence is TGTGCCAGCAGGCCGGACAGGGTTAATGAAAAACTGTTTTTT.

The chain uses TRBV4-1 and TRBJ1-6, with D possibly being TRBD1 (5 bases). There are 15 residues in the CDR3. Germline V gives CDR1 MGHRA, CDR2 YSYEKL. V gave up 4 bases and J gave up 10 bases, with 17 bases separating them. CDR3 bases: TGCGCCAGCAGCCCAGGGCCGTGGGGCAACTCACCCCTCCACTTT. Its translation is CASSPGPWGNSPLHF.

The chain employs TRBV19 and TRBJ1-2; no clear D gene. Trimming left V 5 bases short and J 2 bases short, with 9 bases between. Germline-derived CDR1 and CDR2 are LNHDA and SQIVND (reference sequence). CDR3 size: 13 residues. The CDR3 DNA is TGTGCCAGTAGTCCCGGCGGAAACTATGGCTACACCTTC. Translating gives CASSPGGNYGYTF.

The V call is TRBV7-9, the J call TRBJ2-3; D is unclear. The germline V gene encodes CDR1 SEHNR and CDR2 FQNEAQ (reference sequence). Between the trimmed V and J ends, which lost 5 bases and 0 bases, there was a span of 15 bases. The CDR3 totals 16 residues. CDR3 in DNA: TGTGCCAGCAGCGTTGTTCGTTTCGGGAGCACAGATACGCAGTATTTT. It codes for CASSVVRFGSTDTQYF.

The chain links TRBV19 to TRBJ1-1, with D uncertain. CDR3 length: 14 residues. Germline V gives CDR1 LNHDA, CDR2 SQIVND (reference sequence). V was pared by 4 bases and J by 4 bases, with 13 bases between. The CDR3 loop reads CASSNQVWSTEAFF. The CDR3 nucleotides read TGTGCCAGTAGTAACCAGGTCTGGTCCACTGAAGCTTTCTTT.

This chain joins TRBV7-2 and TRBJ2-7; a weak D match, TRBD2 (6 bases). CDR3 size: 14 residues. Germline-derived CDR1 and CDR2 are SGHTA and FQGNSA. V lost 5 bases and J lost 4, with 15 bases in between. The DNA for the CDR3 is TGTGCCAGCAGCCCGGTGTTCGGGGGTTACGAGCAGTACTTC. It is translated as CASSPVFGGYEQYF.

V and J are TRBV27 and TRBJ2-3; 13 positions match TRBD2. Germline lookup yields CDR1 MNHEY and CDR2 SMNVEV (reference sequence). This CDR3 region has 18 residues. The junction had 12 bases not matched to a gene; V was cut back by 5 bases and J by 4 bases. In DNA form, the CDR3 reads TGTGCCAGCAGTCCCCGGAGGACTAGCGGGAGAGGGCCAGATACGCAGTATTTT. Translating it yields CASSPRRTSGRGPDTQYF.

The genes are TRBV9 and TRBJ2-1; D may be TRBD1 (5 bases). Germline V gene data show CDR1 as SGDLS and CDR2 as YYNGEE. V was cut by 0 bases and J by 0 bases, with 7 bases left in between. This CDR3 spans 15 amino acids. The CDR3 DNA reads TGTGCCAGCAGCGTAGACAGGAGCTCCTACAATGAGCAGTTCTTC. Its protein is CASSVDRSSYNEQFF.

The J gene is TRBJ1-5, the V gene TRBV5-1; D gene ambiguous. V was pared by 4 bases and J by 2 bases, with 10 bases between. CDR1 SGHRS and CDR2 YFSETQ come from the germline V gene. The CDR3 is made up of 14 amino acids. The DNA of the CDR3 is TGCGCCAGCAGCCAGACACCGGGCAATCAGCCCCAGCATTTT. Residues: CASSQTPGNQPQHF.

Only a few counts were recorded for this clone. The chain employs TRBV24-1 and TRBJ2-3; TRBD1 agrees at 8 bases. The germline V gene has CDR1 KGHDR and CDR2 SFDVKD. The CDR3 sequence is 14 residues long. Trimming at V came to 6 bases and at J to 1 base, leaving 2 bases not matched to a gene. CDR3 region: CATSLGQGTDTQYF. CDR3 sequence (DNA): TGTGCCACCAGTTTGGGACAGGGCACAGATACGCAGTATTTT.

The chain is built from TRBV15 and TRBJ1-2, with D unresolved. With 0 bases removed from V and 8 bases from J, the gap between germline ends came to 10 bases. Per the germline V gene, CDR1 is LNHNV and CDR2 is YYDKDF (reference sequence). There are 13 residues in the CDR3. The CDR3 here is CATSRDERLGYTF. CDR3 in DNA: TGTGCCACCAGCAGAGATGAGAGGCTCGGCTACACCTTC.

The chain has TRBV5-1 and TRBJ2-7, with 7 bases fitting TRBD2. Germline CDR1 and CDR2: SGHRS and YFSETQ. V dropped 6 bases and J dropped 2; count of bases not matched to a gene: 17. The length of the CDR3 is 17 residues. The CDR3: CASNPQAAGVPTYEQYF. For the CDR3, the DNA is TGCGCCAGCAATCCACAGGCGGCGGGGGTGCCAACCTACGAGCAGTACTTC. The variable domain in full, with the rest retrieved from reference TRBV5-1 and TRBJ2-7, is KAGVTQTPRYLIKTRGQQVTLSCSPISGHRSVSWYQQTPGQGLQFLFEYFSETQRNKGNFPGRFSGRQFSNSRSEMNVSTLELGDSALYLCASNPQAAGVPTYEQYFGPGTRLTVT.

V gene TRBV19 combines with J gene TRBJ2-3; 8 bases agree with TRBD2. There are 14 residues in the CDR3. V lost 5 bases to trimming and J lost 0 bases; unmatched junction nucleotides: 1. Germline CDR1 is LNHDA and CDR2 is SQIVND (reference sequence). CDR3 loop: CASSPSGSTDTQYF. CDR3 nucleotide sequence: TGTGCCAGTAGTCCTAGCGGGAGCACAGATACGCAGTATTTT.

V usage is TRBV27 and J usage is TRBJ1-2; 8 bases fit TRBD1. V dropped 5 bases and J dropped 4; count of bases not matched to a gene: 12. Per the germline V gene, CDR1 is MNHEY and CDR2 is SMNVEV (reference sequence). There are 16 residues in the CDR3. The CDR3 nucleotides are TGTGCCAGCAGTCAAACAGGGGGAAGGTACGGCTATGGCTACACCTTC. This translates into CASSQTGGRYGYGYTF.

This rearrangement joins TRBV6-4 to TRBJ1-1, with no clear D. V was trimmed by 4 bases and J by 2 bases, leaving 14 bases between them. This CDR3 spans 15 amino acids. Germline CDR1 is MRHNA and CDR2 is SNTAGT. The CDR3 nucleotides read TGTGCCAGCAGTGCTACCGTCCAGAAAAACACTGAAGCTTTCTTT. Protein product: CASSATVQKNTEAFF.

This chain links TRBV5-1 with TRBJ1-6; D gene unclear. Trimming removed 4 bases at V and 10 bases at J, with 15 bases between. CDR1 and CDR2 from the germline V gene are SGHRS and YFSETQ. The CDR3 length is 14 residues. CDR3 nucleotides: TGCGCCAGCAGCCACCCGGAAGGGTTATCACCCCTCCACTTT. Its translation is CASSHPEGLSPLHF.

The rearrangement joins TRBV12-3 or TRBV12-4 to TRBJ2-2, with D unresolved. With 8 bases removed from V and 4 bases from J, the gap between germline ends came to 11 bases. CDR3 length equals 13 residues. The CDR3 is CASGDWGTGELFF. DNA of the CDR3: TGTGCCAGCGGGGATTGGGGCACCGGGGAGCTGTTTTTT.

V is TRBV3-1 (or the pseudogene TRBV3-2) and J is TRBJ2-3; possibly TRBD2 for D (6 bases). CDR3 length: 17 residues. Trimming left V 1 base short and J 0 bases short, with 14 bases between. CDR1 and CDR2 from the germline V gene are LGHDT and YNNKEL (reference sequence). The CDR3: CASSQARRGPSTDTQYF. CDR3 nucleotide sequence: TGTGCCAGCAGCCAAGCTCGGCGGGGCCCTAGCACAGATACGCAGTATTTT.

V and J are TRBV5-8 and TRBJ2-5; TRBD1 matches at 9 bases. J gave up 5 bases and V 0 bases, and 11 bases lay outside the gene matches. Germline V gives CDR1 SGHTS, CDR2 YDEGEE. The CDR3 totals 17 residues. As DNA, the CDR3 is TGTGCCAGCAGCTTGGGCATGCGGGACAGGGCTGGCGAGACCCAGTACTTC. This encodes CASSLGMRDRAGETQYF.

This chain links TRBV7-2 with TRBJ1-2, with D unclear. Germline loops: CDR1 SGHTA, CDR2 FQGNSA. The CDR3 length is 10 residues. V was trimmed by 5 bases and J by 8 bases, leaving 6 bases between them. The CDR3, as DNA: TGTGCCAGCAGCCCGTCGGGCTACACCTTC. Translation: CASSPSGYTF. The whole variable domain, filled in from reference TRBV7-2 and TRBJ1-2, reads GAGVSQSPSNKVTEKGKDVELRCDPISGHTALYWYRQSLGQGLEFLIYFQGNSAPDKSGLPSDRFSAERTGGSVSTLTIQRTQQEDSAVYLCASSPSGYTFGSGTRLTVV.

V and J are TRBV28 and TRBJ1-2; TRBD1 matches at 8 bases. The CDR3 runs to 13 residues. J was trimmed by 7 bases and V by 5 bases; bases with no gene match: 6. Germline-derived CDR1 and CDR2 are MDHEN and SYDVKM. CDR3 nucleotides: TGTGCCAGCAGTCCGTGGGACAGGACTGGCTACACCTTC. Its translation is CASSPWDRTGYTF.

V gene TRBV4-1 combines with J gene TRBJ1-6; 12 nucleotides align to TRBD1. J lost 9 bases, V lost 0 bases, and 9 bases had no gene match. The CDR3 sequence is 18 residues long. Germline loops: CDR1 MGHRA, CDR2 YSYEKL. The CDR3 region is CASSQERFRDRGPSPLHF. The CDR3 DNA reads as TGCGCCAGCAGCCAAGAAAGGTTCCGGGACAGGGGGCCTTCACCCCTCCACTTT.

V and J are TRBV7-6 and TRBJ2-5; tentative D call: TRBD2 (6 bases). Germline V gene data show CDR1 as SGHVS and CDR2 as FNYEAQ. The CDR3 is 17 amino acids. V lost 7 bases, J lost 0 bases, and 21 bases lay in between. CDR3 region: CASINRVGGVYQETQYF. The CDR3, as DNA: TGTGCCAGCATCAACCGGGTCGGAGGGGTTTACCAAGAGACCCAGTACTTC.

This sequence joins TRBV19 and TRBJ2-2, with TRBD2 identical over 7 bases. The junction had 6 bases not matched to a gene; V was cut back by 6 bases and J by 5 bases. Germline V gene lookup returns CDR1 LNHDA and CDR2 SQIVND (reference sequence). The CDR3 contains 14 residues. The CDR3 region is CASSRTSSTGELFF. DNA of the CDR3: TGTGCCAGTAGCAGGACTAGTTCTACCGGGGAGCTGTTTTTT.

V gene TRBV10-3 combines with J gene TRBJ1-2; 7 bases map to TRBD1. Trimming at V came to 6 bases and at J to 4 bases, leaving 8 bases not matched to a gene. There are 14 residues in the CDR3. Germline V gene lookup returns CDR1 ENHRY and CDR2 SYGVKD. The CDR3, as DNA: TGTGCCATCAGGGGGGACAGTGAAATCTATGGCTACACCTTC. This codes for CAIRGDSEIYGYTF.

The chain combines TRBV6-1 with TRBJ1-4; D ambiguous. Germline V gene sequence: CDR1 MNHNS, CDR2 SASEGT. This CDR3 has 16 residues. V was trimmed by 2 bases and J by 0 bases, leaving 10 bases between them. In DNA form, the CDR3 reads TGTGCCAGCAGTGAATTCGGTGGGACAACTAATGAAAAACTGTTTTTT. Residues: CASSEFGGTTNEKLFF.